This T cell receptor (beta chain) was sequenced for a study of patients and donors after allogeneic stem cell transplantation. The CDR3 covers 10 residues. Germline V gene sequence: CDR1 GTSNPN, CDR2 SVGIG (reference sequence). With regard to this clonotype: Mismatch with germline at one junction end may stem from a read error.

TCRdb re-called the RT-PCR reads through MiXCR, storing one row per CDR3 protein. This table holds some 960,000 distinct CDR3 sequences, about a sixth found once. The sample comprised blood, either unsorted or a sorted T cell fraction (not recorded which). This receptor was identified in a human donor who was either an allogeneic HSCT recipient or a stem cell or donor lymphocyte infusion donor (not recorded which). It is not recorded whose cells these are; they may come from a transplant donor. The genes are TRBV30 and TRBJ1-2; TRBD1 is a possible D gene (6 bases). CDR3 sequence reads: CAWSVQGLAF. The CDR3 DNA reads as TGTGCCTGGAGTGTACAGGGCCTCGCCTTC.